These 9 T cell receptor beta chains share one sample of origin, sequenced in a study of cytotoxic CD8 clonotypes in ibrutinib-treated CLL. Sequencing was performed with immunoSEQ multiplex PCR; in TCRdb, only in-frame clones are kept and a portion is missing. The data show 100,000 to 150,000 clones, 70% to 90% seen once. This sample comprised PBMCs, obtained after 24 months of ibrutinib treatment. The receptors originated from a human donor with chronic lymphocytic leukemia.

The V call is TRBV27, the J call TRBJ2-7; TRBD2 matches at 8 bases. The CDR3 sequence is 15 residues long. Losses at the gene ends were 2 bases for V and 1 base for J; bases not matched to a gene: 4. CDR1 and CDR2 from the germline V gene are MNHEY and SMNVEV (reference sequence). This chain's CDR3 is CASSLSGSRSYEQYF. DNA of the CDR3: TGTGCCAGCAGTTTAAGCGGGAGCAGGTCCTACGAGCAGTACTTC.

The genes are TRBV6-6 and TRBJ2-2; TRBD2 aligns across 11 bases. The CDR3 runs 16 residues. Germline CDR1 reads MNHNY; CDR2 reads SVGAGI (reference sequence). V shed 5 bases, J shed 1 base, and the junction held 3 bases outside the gene matches. The CDR3 sequence: CASSSSGRGNTGELFF. CDR3 sequence (DNA): TGTGCCAGCAGTAGTAGCGGGAGGGGGAACACCGGGGAGCTGTTTTTT.

This chain links TRBV27 with TRBJ1-2; D is possibly TRBD1 (5 bases). This CDR3 is built from 13 residues. Looked up from germline, CDR1 is MNHEY and CDR2 is SMNVEV (reference sequence). With 6 bases removed from V and 0 bases from J, the gap between germline ends came to 8 bases. The CDR3 DNA follows: TGTGCCAGCAGCCGGGGGGCTAACTATGGCTACACCTTC. Translated: CASSRGANYGYTF.

The chain has TRBV4-1 and TRBJ2-3; TRBD2 matches 7 bases. With V trimmed by 4 bases and J by 6 bases, 7 bases remained unmatched. CDR1 is MGHRA and CDR2 is YSYEKL in the germline V gene. The CDR3 spans 14 residues. DNA for the CDR3: TGCGCCAGCAGCCCCGCGGGAGAGGAGGATACGCAGTATTTT. It codes for CASSPAGEEDTQYF.

The chain joins TRBV19 to TRBJ1-2; possible D gene TRBD1, 6 bases. V shed 6 bases and J shed 0 bases, with 11 bases lying between them. The germline CDR1 and CDR2 sequences are LNHDA and SQIVND (reference sequence). The CDR3 consists of 14 residues. As DNA, the CDR3 is TGTGCCAGTAGCCGGACAGTCCCTAACTATGGCTACACCTTC. This sequence encodes CASSRTVPNYGYTF.

The chain uses TRBV4-2 and TRBJ2-7; D is perhaps TRBD2 (6 bases). CDR1 LGHNA and CDR2 YNFKEQ come from the germline V gene. The CDR3 runs 17 residues. The V and J ends lost 0 bases and 0 bases respectively, with 15 bases between them. CDR3 loop: CASSQEATVRGSYEQYF. CDR3 bases: TGTGCCAGCAGCCAAGAGGCCACTGTGCGGGGCTCCTACGAGCAGTACTTC.

This chain uses TRBV5-4 with TRBJ1-2, with D perhaps TRBD1 (6 bases). Trimming left V 3 bases short and J 7 bases short, with 16 bases between. The CDR3 runs 14 residues. Germline lookup yields CDR1 SGHNT and CDR2 YYREEE (reference sequence). The CDR3 reads CASSSYTTGLGYTF. CDR3 nucleotides: TGTGCCAGCAGCTCCTACACTACAGGGCTTGGCTACACCTTC.

The rearrangement links TRBV28 to TRBJ1-2; maybe TRBD1 (6 bases). V lost 4 bases to trimming and J lost 4 bases, with 13 bases between them. The CDR3 loop spans 14 amino acids. Germline loops: CDR1 MDHEN, CDR2 SYDVKM. Written as DNA, the CDR3 is TGTGCCAGCAGTTCGGACAGACGCCTCTATGGCTACACCTTC. Its protein product is CASSSDRRLYGYTF.

The chain joins TRBV19 to TRBJ2-5, with 9 positions matching TRBD1. The CDR3 covers 15 residues. V lost 3 bases to trimming and J lost 6 bases; unmatched junction nucleotides: 8. The germline V gene has CDR1 LNHDA and CDR2 SQIVND (reference sequence). The CDR3 here is CASSILGTGMKTQYF. In DNA form, the CDR3 reads TGTGCCAGTAGTATTCTTGGGACAGGGATGAAGACCCAGTACTTC.